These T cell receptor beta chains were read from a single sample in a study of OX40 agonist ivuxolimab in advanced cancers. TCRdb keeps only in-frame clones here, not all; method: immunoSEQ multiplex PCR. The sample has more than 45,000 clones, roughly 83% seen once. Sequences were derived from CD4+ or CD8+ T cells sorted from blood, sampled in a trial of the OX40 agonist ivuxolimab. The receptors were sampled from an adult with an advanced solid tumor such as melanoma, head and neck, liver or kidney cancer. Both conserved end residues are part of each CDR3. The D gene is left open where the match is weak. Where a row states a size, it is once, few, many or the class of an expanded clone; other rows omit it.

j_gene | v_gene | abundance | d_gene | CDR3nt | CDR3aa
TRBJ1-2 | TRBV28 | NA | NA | TGTGCCACCCACACAGTTAGCTATGGCTACACCTTC | CATHTVSYGYTF
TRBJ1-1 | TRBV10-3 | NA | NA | TGTGCCATCAGTGAGTCAGGGGTCACTGAAGCTTTCTTT | CAISESGVTEAFF
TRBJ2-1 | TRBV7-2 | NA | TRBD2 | TGTGCCAGCAGCCCCCGCGTGGGGAGGGTCTCTGGGAATGAGCAGTTCTTC | CASSPRVGRVSGNEQFF
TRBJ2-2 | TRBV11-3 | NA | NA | TGTGCCAGCAGCTCCTCCGGGACGAACACCGGGGAGCTGTTTTTT | CASSSSGTNTGELFF
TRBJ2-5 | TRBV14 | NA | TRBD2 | TGTGCCAGCAGCCGTGGTAGGGCTAGCGGGGAAGAGACCCAGTACTTC | CASSRGRASGEETQYF
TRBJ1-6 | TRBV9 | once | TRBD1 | TGTGCCAGCAGCCCGAGGACAGGGGGAAATTCACCCCTCCACTTT | CASSPRTGGNSPLHF
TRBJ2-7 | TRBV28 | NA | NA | TGTGCCAGCACTGTGGCAGGAGGGGTTTCCTACGAGCAGTACTTC | CASTVAGGVSYEQYF
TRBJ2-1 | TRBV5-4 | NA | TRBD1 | TGTGCCAGCAGCTTTGGGACAGGGGCGCGGAATGAGCAGTTCTTC | CASSFGTGARNEQFF
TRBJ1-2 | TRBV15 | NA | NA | TGTGCCACCAGCAGAGGGGGACTTAGGGGCGGCTACACCTTC | CATSRGGLRGGYTF
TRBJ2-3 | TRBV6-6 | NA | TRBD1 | TGTGCCAGCAGGGACAGGGCTGGAACAGATACGCAGTATTTT | CASRDRAGTDTQYF
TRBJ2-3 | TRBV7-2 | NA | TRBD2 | TGTGCCAGCGTACTAGCGGGAGATACGCAGTATTTT | CASVLAGDTQYF
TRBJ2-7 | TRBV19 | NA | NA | TGTGCCAGTAGTATAAGCCCCTACGAGCAGTACTTC | CASSISPYEQYF
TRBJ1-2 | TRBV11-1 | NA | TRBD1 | TGTGCCAGCAGCCTAGACAGGGACTATGGCTACACCTTC | CASSLDRDYGYTF
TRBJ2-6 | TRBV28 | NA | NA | TGTGCCAGCCTCGGGGGCGAACTTCTCTCTGGGGCCAACGTCCTGACTTTC | CASLGGELLSGANVLTF
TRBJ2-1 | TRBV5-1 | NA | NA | TGCGCCAGCAGCTTGGGCGGGGTCCCCTCCTACAATGAGCAGTTCTTC | CASSLGGVPSYNEQFF
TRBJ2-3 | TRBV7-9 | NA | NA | TGTGCCAGCAGCTTCAAAGTTAGCACAGATACGCAGTATTTT | CASSFKVSTDTQYF
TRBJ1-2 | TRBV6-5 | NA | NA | TGTGCCAGCAGACCCGACTGGACAGCGAACTATGGCTACACCTTC | CASRPDWTANYGYTF
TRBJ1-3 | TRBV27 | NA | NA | TGTGCCAGCAGGGGGGCATACTCTGGAAACACCATATATTTT | CASRGAYSGNTIYF
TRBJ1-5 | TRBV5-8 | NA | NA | TGTGCCAGCAGCTTCCAGGGCAATCAGCCCCAGCATTTT | CASSFQGNQPQHF
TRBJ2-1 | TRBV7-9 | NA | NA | TGTGCCAGCAGCTTTGGGTGGAATGAGCAGTTCTTC | CASSFGWNEQFF
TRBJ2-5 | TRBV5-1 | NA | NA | TGCGCCAGTGGGGTGTCCCAAGAGACCCAGTACTTC | CASGVSQETQYF
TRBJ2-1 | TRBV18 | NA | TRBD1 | TGTGCCAGCTCACTAGGACAGGGGGCGAATGAGCAGTTCTTC | CASSLGQGANEQFF
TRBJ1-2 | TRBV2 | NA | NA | TGTGCCAGCACCCTAGACCGGAGGGGCTACACCTTC | CASTLDRRGYTF
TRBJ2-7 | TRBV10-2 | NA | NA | TGCGCCAGCAGTGAGTCAGGAGGACCCGAGCAGTACTTC | CASSESGGPEQYF
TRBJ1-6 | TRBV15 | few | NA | TGTGCCACTAGAGGGGTACCCAATTCACCCCTCCACTTT | CATRGVPNSPLHF
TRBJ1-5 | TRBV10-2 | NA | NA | TGCGCCAGCACGAAGGTGAGCAATCAGCCCCAGCATTTT | CASTKVSNQPQHF
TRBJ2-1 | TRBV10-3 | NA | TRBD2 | TGTGCCATCAGTGAGGCGGGGGGCTACAATGAGCAGTTCTTC | CAISEAGGYNEQFF
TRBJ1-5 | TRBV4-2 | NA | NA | TGTGCCAGCAGCCAGGGGGTCGGTGATCAGCCCCAGCATTTT | CASSQGVGDQPQHF
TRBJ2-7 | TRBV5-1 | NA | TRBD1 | TGCGCCAGCACCATGACAGGGGGCAGGTACGAGCAGTACTTC | CASTMTGGRYEQYF
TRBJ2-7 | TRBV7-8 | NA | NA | TGTGCCAGCAGCTTAGACCAGGGCCCCTACGAGCAGTACTTC | CASSLDQGPYEQYF
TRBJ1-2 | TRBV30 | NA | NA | TGTGCCTGGAGTGTATCCGGGGTTTATGGCTACACCTTC | CAWSVSGVYGYTF
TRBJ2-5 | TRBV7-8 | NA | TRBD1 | TGTGCCAGCAGCTCTCAACCGTCGACAGGGAAGCAAGAGACCCAGTACTTC | CASSSQPSTGKQETQYF
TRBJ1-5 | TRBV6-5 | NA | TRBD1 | TGTGCCAGCAGTTATCCGACAGGGGGCGACCAGCCCCAGCATTTT | CASSYPTGGDQPQHF
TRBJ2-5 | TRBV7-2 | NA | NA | TGTGCCAGCAGCTTAGCCGGGACATATCAGGAGACCCAGTACTTC | CASSLAGTYQETQYF
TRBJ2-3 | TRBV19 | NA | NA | TGTGCCAGTAGTTCTCGAGGTGAGGGAGATACGCAGTATTTT | CASSSRGEGDTQYF
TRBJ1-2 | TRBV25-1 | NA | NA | TGTGCCAGCAGTGAATGGGCAGGGCGGGACTATGGCTACACCTTC | CASSEWAGRDYGYTF
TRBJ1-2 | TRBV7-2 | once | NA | TGTGCCAGCAGCCCGACCCCCTATGGCTACACCTTC | CASSPTPYGYTF
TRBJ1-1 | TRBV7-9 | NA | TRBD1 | TGTGCCAGCAGCATACGACAGGGAACGAACACTGAAGCTTTCTTT | CASSIRQGTNTEAFF
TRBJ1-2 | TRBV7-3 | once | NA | TGTGCCAGCAGTCGAGGGACCGACTATGGCTACACCTTC | CASSRGTDYGYTF
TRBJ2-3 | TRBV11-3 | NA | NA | TGTGCCAGCAGCTTAGATCAGCAGATACCTTATACGGGGACGCAGTATTTT | CASSLDQQIPYTGTQYF
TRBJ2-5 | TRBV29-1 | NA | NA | TGCAGCGTTGGTTCTGGGTACCAAGAGACCCAGTACTTC | CSVGSGYQETQYF